This TCR beta chain was sequenced during a study of kidney transplant recipient with SARS-CoV-2 infection. Germline V gives CDR1 SGHNT, CDR2 YENEEA. The CDR3 has 17 residues. Trimming shortened V by 5 bases and J by 4 bases, and 23 bases separated the two germline ends. There are many counts of this clonotype. MiXCR was run by TCRdb on the reads, yielding one entry per CDR3 protein. The repertoire has fewer than 250,000 distinct CDR3 sequences, under 30% of them found once; the top ten carry roughly 7%. Specimen: a blood sample, collected at baseline and between days 110 and 120 from a kidney transplant recipient. The rearrangement uses TRBV11-3 and TRBJ1-2; D is undetermined. This receptor was identified in a male patient younger than 45 who had COVID-19 and was a kidney transplant recipient. Some T cells may be graft donor cells. This CDR3 is CASSNPCDLGKTYGYTF. The CDR3 DNA is TGTGCCAGCAGCAATCCGTGCGATCTCGGAAAGACCTATGGCTACACCTTC.